The sequence of this TCR beta chain was determined in a study of response to subunit inactivated influenza vaccine (dated by TCRdb to between 2018 and 2020). For the wider study: Deep quantitative profiling of the T cell receptor repertoire was used in the study to follow responses to a trivalent subunit inactivated influenza vaccine. Points the paper makes about the study in general: The authors suggested that each seasonal influenza vaccination may recruit only a limited number of new T cells.

The germline V end is reduced by 3 bases and the J end by 6 bases; junction bases left unmatched: 6. The CDR3 covers 13 residues, taking in both the cysteine and the phenylalanine. CDR3 DNA is the only sequence kept; it has 39 bases, read in frame from the first base. The germline V gene (reference sequence) sets CDR1 to DFQATT and CDR2 to SNEGSKA. The receptor library was made with RT-PCR. Sequencing relied on an Illumina HiSeq 2500. TCRdb reprocessed the public reads (quality trimming at Q25 with fastp, clone calling with MiXCR) and kept in-frame beta chains. Every distinct CDR3 protein forms one entry, paired with its most common genes and DNA. The sample includes approximately 520,000 distinct CDR3 sequences, with about 15% observed a single time. The ten largest clones represent less than 4% of the sample. This clonotype was picked up many times. The antigen this receptor binds is unknown. Base qualities are not recorded, but no much larger clone differs from it by a single base.

This chain is built from TRBV20-1 and TRBJ1-1; TRBD1 lines up with 8 middle nucleotides. The receptor was derived from a man aged 45 to 70 who received an inactivated influenza vaccine. Donor details come from another sample of the same person, matched by shared clones. The input for sequencing was CD4+ T cells sorted from PBMCs, taken around 25 months after vaccination. The DNA sequence reads TGCAGTGCTAGGGCAGGGGGCGCCTCTGAAGCTTTCTTT. This translates into CSARAGGASEAFF.